Included here is one T cell receptor beta chain sequence, with context. Germline CDR1 is SGHDT and CDR2 is YYEEEE. V was clipped by 4 bases and J by 10 bases, with 18 bases between them. CDR3 length: 14 residues. This entry is derived from a study of T cell changes during pregnancy in multiple sclerosis. The repertoire was sequenced with immunoSEQ multiplex PCR; TCRdb's copy has only in-frame clones and lacks some. The table lists some 97,000 clones, over 85% of them singletons. The rearrangement links TRBV5-6 to TRBJ2-4, with D possibly being TRBD1 (5 bases). The sample consisted of peripheral blood, taken in the second trimester of pregnancy. This receptor was obtained from a female donor with multiple sclerosis, enrolled in a pregnancy study. In nucleotides, the CDR3 is TGTGCCAGCAGCGCGGCAGGGTACAAAGAAATTCAGTACTTC. It specifies CASSAAGYKEIQYF.